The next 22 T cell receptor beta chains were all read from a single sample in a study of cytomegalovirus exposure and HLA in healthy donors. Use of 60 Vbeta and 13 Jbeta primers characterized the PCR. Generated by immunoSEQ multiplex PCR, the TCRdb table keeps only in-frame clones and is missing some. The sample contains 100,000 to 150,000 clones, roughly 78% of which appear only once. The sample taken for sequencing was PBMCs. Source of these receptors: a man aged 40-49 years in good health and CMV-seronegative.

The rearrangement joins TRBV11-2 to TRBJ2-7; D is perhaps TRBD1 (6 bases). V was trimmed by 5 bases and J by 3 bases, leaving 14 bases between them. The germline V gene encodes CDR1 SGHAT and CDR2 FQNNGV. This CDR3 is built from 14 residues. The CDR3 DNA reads TGTGCCAGCAGCCCCCTGGGCAGGGGCTACGAGCAGTACTTC. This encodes CASSPLGRGYEQYF.

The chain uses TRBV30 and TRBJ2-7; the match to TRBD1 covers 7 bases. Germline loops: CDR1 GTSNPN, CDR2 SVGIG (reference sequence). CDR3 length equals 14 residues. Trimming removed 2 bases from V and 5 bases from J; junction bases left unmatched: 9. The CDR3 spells CAWSRTGAWDEQYF. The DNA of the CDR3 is TGTGCCTGGAGTAGAACAGGGGCTTGGGACGAGCAGTACTTC.

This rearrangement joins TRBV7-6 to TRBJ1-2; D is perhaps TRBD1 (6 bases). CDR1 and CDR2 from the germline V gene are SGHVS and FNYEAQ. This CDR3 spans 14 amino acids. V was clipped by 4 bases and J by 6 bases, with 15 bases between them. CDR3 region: CASSSPDSGDGYTF. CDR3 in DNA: TGTGCCAGCAGCTCCCCGGACAGTGGGGATGGCTACACCTTC. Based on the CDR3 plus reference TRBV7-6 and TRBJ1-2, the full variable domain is GAGVSQSPRYKVTKRGQDVALRCDPISGHVSLYWYRQALGQGPEFLTYFNYEAQQDKSGLPNDRFSAERPEGSISTLTIQRTEQRDSAMYRCASSSPDSGDGYTFGSGTRLTVV.

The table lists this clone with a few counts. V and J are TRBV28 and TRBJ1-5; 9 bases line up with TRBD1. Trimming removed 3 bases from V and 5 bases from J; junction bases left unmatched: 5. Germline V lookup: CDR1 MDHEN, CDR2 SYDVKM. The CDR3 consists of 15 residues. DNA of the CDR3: TGTGCCAGCAGTTTCTCCACAGGGGGCTATCAGCCCCAGCATTTT. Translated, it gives CASSFSTGGYQPQHF. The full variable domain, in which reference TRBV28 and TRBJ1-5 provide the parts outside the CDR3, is DVKVTQSSRYLVKRTGEKVFLECVQDMDHENMFWYRQDPGLGLRLIYFSYDVKMKEKGDIPEGYSVSREKKERFSLILESASTNQTSMYLCASSFSTGGYQPQHFGDGTRLSIL.

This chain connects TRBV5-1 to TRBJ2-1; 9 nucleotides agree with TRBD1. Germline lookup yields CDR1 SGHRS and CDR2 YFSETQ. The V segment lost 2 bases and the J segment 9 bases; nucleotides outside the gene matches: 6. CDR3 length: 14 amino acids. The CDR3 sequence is CASSFGTGFGEQFF. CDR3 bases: TGCGCCAGCAGCTTCGGGACAGGGTTTGGTGAGCAGTTCTTC.

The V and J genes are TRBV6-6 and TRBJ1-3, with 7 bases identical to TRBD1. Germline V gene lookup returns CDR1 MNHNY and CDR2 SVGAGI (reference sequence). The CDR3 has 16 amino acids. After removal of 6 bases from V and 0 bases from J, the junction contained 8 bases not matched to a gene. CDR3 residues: CASSPGQEYSGNTIYF. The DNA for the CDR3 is TGTGCCAGCAGCCCCGGACAGGAGTACTCTGGAAACACCATATATTTT.

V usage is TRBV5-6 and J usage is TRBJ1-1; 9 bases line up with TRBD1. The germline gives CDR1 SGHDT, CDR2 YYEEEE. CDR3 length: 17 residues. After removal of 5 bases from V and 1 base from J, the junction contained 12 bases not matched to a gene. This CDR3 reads CASRFTGTGSSNTEAFF. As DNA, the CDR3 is TGTGCCAGCAGGTTCACCGGGACAGGGTCGTCGAACACTGAAGCTTTCTTT.

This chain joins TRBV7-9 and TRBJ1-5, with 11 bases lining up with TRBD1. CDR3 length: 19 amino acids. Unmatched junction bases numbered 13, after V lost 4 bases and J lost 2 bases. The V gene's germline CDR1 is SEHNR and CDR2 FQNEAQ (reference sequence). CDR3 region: CASSSSDRGPFSRNQPQHF. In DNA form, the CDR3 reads TGTGCCAGCAGCTCTTCGGACAGGGGGCCTTTTTCTCGCAATCAGCCCCAGCATTTT.

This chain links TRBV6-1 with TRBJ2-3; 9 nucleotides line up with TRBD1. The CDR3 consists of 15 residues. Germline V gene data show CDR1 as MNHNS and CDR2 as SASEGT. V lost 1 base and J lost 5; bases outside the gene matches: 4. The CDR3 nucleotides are TGTGCCAGCAGTGAAGGACAGGGGGTGGTAGATACGCAGTATTTT. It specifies CASSEGQGVVDTQYF.

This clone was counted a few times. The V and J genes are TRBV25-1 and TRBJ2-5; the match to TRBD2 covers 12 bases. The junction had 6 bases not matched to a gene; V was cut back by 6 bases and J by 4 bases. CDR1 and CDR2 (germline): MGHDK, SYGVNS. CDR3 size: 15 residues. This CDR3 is CASRASGRGRETQYF. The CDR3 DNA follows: TGTGCCAGCAGGGCTAGCGGGAGGGGTCGAGAGACCCAGTACTTC.

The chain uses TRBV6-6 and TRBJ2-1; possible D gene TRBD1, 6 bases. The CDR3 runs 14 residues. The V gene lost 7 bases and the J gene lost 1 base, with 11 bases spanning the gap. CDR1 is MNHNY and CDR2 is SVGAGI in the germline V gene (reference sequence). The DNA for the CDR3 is TGTGCCAGCAAGGAAACAGGGTCCTACAATGAGCAGTTCTTC. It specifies CASKETGSYNEQFF.

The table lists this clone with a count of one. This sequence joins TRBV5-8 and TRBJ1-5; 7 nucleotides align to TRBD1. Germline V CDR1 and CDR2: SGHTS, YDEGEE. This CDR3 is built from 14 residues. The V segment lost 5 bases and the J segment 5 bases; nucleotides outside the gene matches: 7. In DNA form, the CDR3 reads TGTGCCAGCAGTAGACGACAGGGTGATCAGCCCCAGCATTTT. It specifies CASSRRQGDQPQHF.

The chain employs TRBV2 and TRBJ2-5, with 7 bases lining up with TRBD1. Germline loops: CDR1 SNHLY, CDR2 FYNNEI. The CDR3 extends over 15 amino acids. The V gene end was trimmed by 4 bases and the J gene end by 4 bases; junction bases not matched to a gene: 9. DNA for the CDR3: TGTGCCAGCAGTGGATGGGACAGCGGAGGAGAGACCCAGTACTTC. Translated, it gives CASSGWDSGGETQYF.

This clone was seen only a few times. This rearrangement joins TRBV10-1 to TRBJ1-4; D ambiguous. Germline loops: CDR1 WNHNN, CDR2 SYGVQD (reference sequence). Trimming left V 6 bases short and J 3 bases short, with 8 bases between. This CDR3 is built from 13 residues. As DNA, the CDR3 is TGCGCCAGCAGCGCCGGGTCTAATGAAAAACTGTTTTTT. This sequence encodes CASSAGSNEKLFF.

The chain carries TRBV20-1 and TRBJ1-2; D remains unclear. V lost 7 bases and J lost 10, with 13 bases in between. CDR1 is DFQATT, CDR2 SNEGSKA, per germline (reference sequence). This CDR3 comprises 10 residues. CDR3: CSGWEADYTF. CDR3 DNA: TGCAGTGGGTGGGAGGCTGACTACACCTTC.

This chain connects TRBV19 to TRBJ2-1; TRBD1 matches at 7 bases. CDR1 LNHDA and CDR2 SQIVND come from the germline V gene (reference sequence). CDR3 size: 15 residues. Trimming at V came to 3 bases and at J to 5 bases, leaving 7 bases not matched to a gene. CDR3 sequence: CASSISGTVNNEQFF. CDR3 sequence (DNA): TGTGCCAGTAGTATTTCCGGGACAGTCAACAATGAGCAGTTCTTC.

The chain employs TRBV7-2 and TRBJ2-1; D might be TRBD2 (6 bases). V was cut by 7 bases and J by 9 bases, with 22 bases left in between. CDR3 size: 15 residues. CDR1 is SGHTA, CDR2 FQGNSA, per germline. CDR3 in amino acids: CASTSGTSPGSEQFF. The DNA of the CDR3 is TGTGCCAGCACCTCGGGGACTTCTCCCGGCAGTGAGCAGTTCTTC.

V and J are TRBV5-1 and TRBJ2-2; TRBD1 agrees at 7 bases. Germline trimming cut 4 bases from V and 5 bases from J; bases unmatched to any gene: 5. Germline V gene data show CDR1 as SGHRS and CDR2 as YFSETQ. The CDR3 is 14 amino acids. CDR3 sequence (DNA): TGCGCCAGCAGCCCCGGGACAGCGACCGGGGAGCTGTTTTTT. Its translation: CASSPGTATGELFF.

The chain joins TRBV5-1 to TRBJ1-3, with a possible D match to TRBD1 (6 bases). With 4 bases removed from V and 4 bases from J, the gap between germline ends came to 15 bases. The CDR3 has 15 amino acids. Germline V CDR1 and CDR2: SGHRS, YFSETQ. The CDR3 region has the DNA TGCGCCAGCAGCACGGATTCAGGGGCGGGAAACACCATATATTTT. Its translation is CASSTDSGAGNTIYF.

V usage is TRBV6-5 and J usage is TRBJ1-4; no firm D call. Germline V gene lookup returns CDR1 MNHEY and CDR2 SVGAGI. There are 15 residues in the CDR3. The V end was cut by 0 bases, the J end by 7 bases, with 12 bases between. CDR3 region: CASSYSIPNGEKLFF. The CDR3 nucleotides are TGTGCCAGCAGTTACTCTATCCCGAACGGTGAAAAACTGTTTTTT.

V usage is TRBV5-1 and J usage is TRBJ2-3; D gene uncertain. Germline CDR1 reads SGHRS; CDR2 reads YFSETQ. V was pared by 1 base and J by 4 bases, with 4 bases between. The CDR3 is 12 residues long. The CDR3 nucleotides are TGCGCCAGCAGCTTGATATCAGATACGCAGTATTTT. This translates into CASSLISDTQYF.

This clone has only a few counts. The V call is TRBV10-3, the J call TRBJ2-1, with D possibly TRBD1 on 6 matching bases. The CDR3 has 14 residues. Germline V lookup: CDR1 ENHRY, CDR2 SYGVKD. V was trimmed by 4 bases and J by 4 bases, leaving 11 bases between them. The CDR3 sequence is CAISGTEGYNEQFF. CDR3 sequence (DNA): TGTGCCATCAGTGGGACAGAAGGTTACAATGAGCAGTTCTTC.